Below, one T cell receptor (beta chain) is given with its context. The antigen remains undetermined. Assay used: immunoSEQ multiplex PCR; TCRdb lists only in-frame clones, some missing. Found here are millions of clones, around 96% of them singletons; the top ten hold roughly 1%. The trim removed 4 bases at V and 4 bases at J, leaving 7 bases unmatched. CDR1 MGHRA and CDR2 YSYEKL come from the germline V gene. The length of the CDR3 is 15 residues. The data belong to a study of shared clonotypes between healthy human individuals. CD45RO negativity and positive selection for CCR7 defined naive CD8 cells, a population that excluded terminally differentiated effector memory CD45RA+ cells. Findings of the study overall: Naive subsets generally exceeded memory subsets in estimated richness.

The clonotype comes from a young man in good health. Sequenced: naive CD8+ T cells sorted from blood. The genes are TRBV4-1 and TRBJ1-2, with 9 nucleotides matching TRBD1. The DNA of the CDR3 is TGCGCCAGCAGCCCCCGACAGGGGGATTTCTATGGCTACACCTTC. Amino acid sequence: CASSPRQGDFYGYTF.